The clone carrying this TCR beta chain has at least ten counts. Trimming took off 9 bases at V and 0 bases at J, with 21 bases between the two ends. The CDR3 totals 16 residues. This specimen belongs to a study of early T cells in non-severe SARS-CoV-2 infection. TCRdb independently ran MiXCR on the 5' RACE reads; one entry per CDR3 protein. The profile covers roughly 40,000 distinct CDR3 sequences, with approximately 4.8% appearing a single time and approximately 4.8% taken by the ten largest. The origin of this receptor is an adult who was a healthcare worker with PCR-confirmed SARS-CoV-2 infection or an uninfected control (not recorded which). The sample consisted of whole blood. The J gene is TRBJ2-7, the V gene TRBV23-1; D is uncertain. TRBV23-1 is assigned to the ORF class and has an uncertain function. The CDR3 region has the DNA TGCGCCAGAGGCCCACGGGTACAGCAGTTCTCCTACGAGCAGTACTTC. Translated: CARGPRVQQFSYEQYF.